This TCR beta chain appears in the sequencing data of a study of human T cells and chemical hapten exposure. Trimming removed 1 base at V and 1 base at J, with 12 bases between. Germline lookup yields CDR1 LNHDA and CDR2 SQIVND (reference sequence). CDR3 length: 16 residues. TCRdb reprocessed the RACE reads via MiXCR and lists one record per CDR3 protein. Among 110,000 to 150,000 distinct CDR3 sequences listed, about 10% were seen once. As for time point: patch test 2, 6 weeks after DPC sensitization. As to treatment: therapeutic diphenylcyclopropenone sensitization with weekly scalp DPC. At patch-test visits, sampling came before the patch test. The template was total RNA from unfractionated whole blood.

This chain links TRBV19 with TRBJ2-3; D gene unclear. The sequence was collected from a woman in her 50s with alopecia areata. Some clones in this sample may be carry-over from other donors' samples. The sample here was whole blood, taken in connection with sensitization to the hapten diphenylcyclopropenone (DPC). The chain's CDR3 is CASSIGAGQRTDTQYF. In DNA, the CDR3 is TGTGCCAGTAGTATAGGAGCCGGTCAGCGCACAGATACGCAGTATTTT.